This T cell receptor beta chain was sequenced during a study of OX40 agonist ivuxolimab in advanced cancers. About the full investigation: Ivuxolimab was an agonistic, fully human IgG2 monoclonal antibody directed against OX40 (CD134), a costimulatory receptor. In the dose-escalation cohort, about four fifths of patients were male, and the mean age was around 60 years with a range of 23 to 79. Peripheral TCRbeta sequencing was intended to test whether TCR sequence diversity was altered and clonal T-cell expansion was caused by ivuxolimab. The monotherapy dose-escalation portion (N ≈ 50 patients) of the phase I ivuxolimab trial is reported in the paper. Partial responses occurred in three dose-escalation patients: two with cutaneous melanoma and one with hepatocellular carcinoma. Patients were allowed to have had prior anti-PD-1, anti-PD-L1 or anti-CTLA-4 therapy, and around two fifths of the dose-escalation patients had been treated with checkpoint inhibitors. Among the roughly 50 dose-escalation patients, about 20 had hepatocellular carcinoma, approximately 15 melanoma, 9 renal cell carcinoma and 9 head and neck cancer. Intravenous ivuxolimab was administered to patients every 2 weeks at six dose levels: 0.01, 0.1, 0.3, 1.5, 3 and 10 mg/kg. General conclusions and limits of the study: Low levels of normalized T-cell clonal expansion were also seen in some patients who did not respond. The antigen specificity of the clonally expanded peripheral T cells was not determined. After ivuxolimab, CD8+ T cells had more expanded clones than CD4+ T cells on average. At doses from 0.1 to 3.0 mg/kg, clonal expansion was seen in both CD4+ and CD8+ blood T cells between baseline and week 6. Partial responders in the 0.1-3.0 mg/kg groups had among the lowest normalized peripheral clonal expansion, especially among CD8+ T cells.

Points on this clone: No cognate antigen has been identified for it. No much larger clonotype is one base removed from it; base qualities were not supplied.

Patients with a history of autoimmune disease or receiving systemic immunosuppression were excluded from the trial. Peripheral blood for TCR sequencing was drawn from every dose cohort at baseline, at cycle 4 day 1 and at cycle 7 day 1. Samples were obtained from an open-label, multicenter, first-in-human phase I dose-escalation trial of ivuxolimab. Adults with locally advanced or metastatic melanoma, renal cell carcinoma, hepatocellular carcinoma or head and neck squamous cell carcinoma were enrolled in the trial. Before TCR sequencing, CD4+ T cells and CD8+ T cells were sorted from peripheral blood as separate populations. The CDR3 runs 14 amino acids, cysteine and phenylalanine included. The read is trimmed to its CDR3 DNA, 42 bases read in frame from base 1. As encoded in the germline V gene, CDR1 is MNHEY while CDR2 is SVGAGI. V trim: 6 bases; J trim: 2 bases; unmatched bases: 5. Genomic DNA was isolated from the sorted cells so that the TCRbeta CDR3 region could be sequenced. TCRbeta CDR3 regions were sequenced using the immunoSEQ Assay. TCRdb mirrors the immuneACCESS table, restricted to in-frame sequences. Some clones are absent from its copies; in checked studies, under half trace to an unresolved V gene, and the reason for the others is unknown. This sample gives roughly 53,000 clones in total; roughly 80% of them show up just once. Together, the top ten hold 4.6% of the sample.

The rearranged segments are TRBV6-5 and TRBJ2-7, with 9 middle bases fitting TRBD1. The source is an adult with an advanced solid tumor such as melanoma, head and neck, liver or kidney cancer. This specimen was CD4+ or CD8+ T cells sorted from blood, taken in a trial of the OX40 agonist ivuxolimab. In nucleotides, the sequence is TGTGCCAGCAGAACTCGACAGGGGGCCTACGAGCAGTACTTC. The encoded protein is CASRTRQGAYEQYF.